The clone carrying this T cell receptor (beta chain) was observed a few times. Its antigen is unidentified. Trimming cost V 5 bases and J 7 bases, with 16 bases left between them. Germline V CDR1 and CDR2: PRHDT, FYEKMQ (reference sequence). The length of the CDR3 is 14 residues. Time point: healthy volunteer bleed at 2 weeks. Unfractionated whole blood served as the source for total RNA extraction. These data come from a study of human T cells and chemical hapten exposure. Findings and limits, study-wide: Among TCRs, those above 1 in 1000 frequency were unaffected by DPC sensitization.

Unique molecular identifiers were linked by the library to individual cDNA molecules. In the source study's methods: Samples had a median of around 94,000 TCRs, ranging roughly 23,224 to 700,000. MiXCR, applied by TCRdb to the RACE reads, yields one record per CDR3 protein. The V and J calls and clone size are TCRdb's, not the authors'. The sample has 25,000 to 35,000 distinct CDR3 sequences; 7% to 8.5% are singletons. The sequence derives from a human donor in good health. Some clones in this sample may be carry-over from other donors' samples. The sequencing sample was made of whole blood. The genes are TRBV13 and TRBJ2-3, with TRBD2 as a possible D gene (6 bases). Written as DNA, the CDR3 is TGTGCCAGCAGCCGGGACTCTATCCCGTATACGCAGTATTTT. Translation: CASSRDSIPYTQYF.